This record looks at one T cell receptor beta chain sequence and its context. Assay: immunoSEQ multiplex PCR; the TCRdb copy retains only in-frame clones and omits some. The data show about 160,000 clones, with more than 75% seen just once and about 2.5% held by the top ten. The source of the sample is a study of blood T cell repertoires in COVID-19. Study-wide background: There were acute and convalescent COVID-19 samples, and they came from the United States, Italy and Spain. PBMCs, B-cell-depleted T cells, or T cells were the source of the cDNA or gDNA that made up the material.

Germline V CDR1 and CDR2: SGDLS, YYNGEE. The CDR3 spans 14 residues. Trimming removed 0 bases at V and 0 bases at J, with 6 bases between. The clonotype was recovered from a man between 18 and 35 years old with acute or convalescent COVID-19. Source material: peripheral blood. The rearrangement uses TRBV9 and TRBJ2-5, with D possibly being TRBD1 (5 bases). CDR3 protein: CASSVEGYQETQYF. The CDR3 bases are TGTGCCAGCAGCGTAGAGGGGTACCAAGAGACCCAGTACTTC.